This TCR beta chain was captured by sequencing in a study of OX40 agonist ivuxolimab in advanced cancers. Overall study context: Among those treated, three patients had partial responses, one with hepatocellular carcinoma and two with cutaneous melanoma.

Here immunoSEQ multiplex PCR was the method, and the copy in TCRdb shows in-frame clones only, minus some. The sample includes some 70,000 clones, roughly 90% of them seen just once. Sequenced material: CD4+ or CD8+ T cells sorted from blood, taken in a trial of the OX40 agonist ivuxolimab. The receptor's source is an adult with an advanced solid tumor such as melanoma, head and neck, liver or kidney cancer.

The CDR3 DNA follows: TGCAGCGTGGTCGGACAGGAGGCCTACGAGCAGTACTTC. It yields the protein CSVVGQEAYEQYF. The chain combines TRBV29-1 with TRBJ2-7, with 7 bases identical to TRBD1. With V trimmed by 6 bases and J by 2 bases, 7 bases remained unmatched. This CDR3 is built from 13 residues. Germline V gene sequence: CDR1 SQVTM, CDR2 ANQGSEA.